A single sample is the source of the 23 T cell receptor beta chains below, sequenced in a study of T cell responses to AZD1222 COVID-19 vaccine. Repertoires were generated with immunoSEQ multiplex PCR, while TCRdb's copy carries only in-frame clones and drops some. The data show roughly 99,000 clones, about 93% seen once. Source: peripheral blood, taken 28 days after the second AZD1222 dose. These receptors were collected from an adult who received the AZD1222 COVID-19 vaccine.

This rearrangement joins TRBV7-8 to TRBJ1-1, with a tentative D call TRBD1 (5 bases). Germline values: CDR1 SGHVS, CDR2 FQNEAQ. The germline V and J ends were trimmed by 1 base and 8 bases, with 20 bases remaining between them. The CDR3 spans 16 residues. The CDR3 nucleotides read TGTGCCAGCAGCTTAGTAAGATTAGGGACCAAACCCGAAGCTTTCTTT. This sequence encodes CASSLVRLGTKPEAFF.

This chain links TRBV18 with TRBJ1-1; D is undetermined. CDR3 length: 13 amino acids. The germline V gene encodes CDR1 KGHSH and CDR2 LQKENI. Trimming cost V 3 bases and J 0 bases, with 5 bases left between them. The CDR3 nucleotides read TGTGCCAGCTCACCTGCCCTGAACACTGAAGCTTTCTTT. Its translation: CASSPALNTEAFF.

The chain uses TRBV19 and TRBJ2-2, with TRBD2 matching 8 bases. The V segment lost 9 bases and the J segment 4 bases; nucleotides outside the gene matches: 7. The CDR3 covers 14 residues. Per germline, CDR1 LNHDA and CDR2 SQIVND (reference sequence). CDR3 DNA sequence: TGTGCCAGCCGAGCGGGAGAGGGCACCGGGGAGCTGTTTTTT. The encoded protein is CASRAGEGTGELFF.

This clone was detected once. The gene calls are TRBV5-4 and TRBJ1-3; TRBD1 is a possible D gene (5 bases). The CDR3 runs to 17 residues. Trimming stripped 3 bases from V and 0 bases from J, with 16 bases between. Germline V gene lookup returns CDR1 SGHNT and CDR2 YYREEE (reference sequence). CDR3 DNA: TGTGCCAGCAGCTGGCGGACAAGCGCTATCTCTGGAAACACCATATATTTT. As protein: CASSWRTSAISGNTIYF.

The chain has TRBV6-5 and TRBJ2-5; D perhaps matches TRBD1 (5 bases). The CDR3 totals 14 residues. Trimming took off 7 bases at V and 1 base at J, with 13 bases between the two ends. The V gene's germline CDR1 is MNHEY and CDR2 SVGAGI. This chain's CDR3 is CASKRTRAQETQYF. The CDR3 DNA sequence: TGTGCCAGCAAAAGGACACGGGCCCAAGAGACCCAGTACTTC.

The chain carries TRBV10-3 and TRBJ2-1; D remains unclear. The CDR3 spans 12 residues. V was clipped by 11 bases and J by 1 base, with 9 bases between them. The germline V gene has CDR1 ENHRY and CDR2 SYGVKD. The CDR3 region has the DNA TGTGCCTCACCCCCATCCTACAATGAGCAGTTCTTC. The encoded protein is CASPPSYNEQFF.

V gene TRBV5-1 combines with J gene TRBJ2-7; the D gene could be TRBD1 or TRBD2 (5 bases each). This CDR3 is 13 amino acids long. Germline loops: CDR1 SGHRS, CDR2 YFSETQ. Trimming removed 4 bases at V and 5 bases at J, with 13 bases between. The CDR3 bases are TGCGCCAGCAGCCTTCGGGGCAACGACGAGCAGTACTTC. It yields the protein CASSLRGNDEQYF.

This sequence joins TRBV7-8 and TRBJ2-1, with 8 bases identical to TRBD2. This CDR3 comprises 16 residues. Germline V gene sequence: CDR1 SGHVS, CDR2 FQNEAQ. V lost 5 bases to trimming and J lost 4 bases; unmatched junction nucleotides: 10. CDR3 amino acids: CASSLEGLAGYNEQFF. In nucleotides, the CDR3 is TGTGCCAGCAGCCTCGAGGGGCTAGCGGGTTACAATGAGCAGTTCTTC.

This sequence joins TRBV2 and TRBJ1-2; tentative D call: TRBD1 (5 bases). The CDR3 runs to 13 residues. The V end lost 6 bases, the J end lost 8 bases, and 16 bases lay between the germline ends. Germline V gene sequence: CDR1 SNHLY, CDR2 FYNNEI. The CDR3 region has the DNA TGTGCCAGCAGACTAAGGGGTCTATCAGGCTACACCTTC. Residues: CASRLRGLSGYTF.

The rearrangement joins TRBV12-3 or TRBV12-4 to TRBJ2-7; 7 nucleotides align to TRBD1. Trimming removed 6 bases from V and 3 bases from J; junction bases left unmatched: 5. There are 13 residues in the CDR3. Written as DNA, the CDR3 is TGTGCCAGCAGCCGGGACAGTATCTACGAGCAGTACTTC. Protein: CASSRDSIYEQYF.

The chain employs TRBV7-2 and TRBJ1-2; D is possibly TRBD1 (5 bases). This CDR3 spans 13 amino acids. Trimming took 2 bases from V and 4 from J, leaving 8 bases between them. The germline gives CDR1 SGHTA, CDR2 FQGNSA. In DNA, the CDR3 is TGTGCCAGCAGCTTAACAGGCCGCTATGGCTACACCTTC. Translating it yields CASSLTGRYGYTF.

The V and J genes are TRBV10-3 and TRBJ1-2; 8 bases agree with TRBD1. This CDR3 spans 15 amino acids. The junction had 14 bases not matched to a gene; V was cut back by 6 bases and J by 8 bases. CDR1 is ENHRY and CDR2 is SYGVKD in the germline V gene. The CDR3 nucleotides are TGTGCCATCAGCCGACAGGGGCCTGGTGGGGAGGGCTACACCTTC. This gives the protein CAISRQGPGGEGYTF.

The CDR3 DNA follows: TGTGCCACCAAACCGCTAAGGGACACCGGGGAGCTGTTTTTT. Protein: CATKPLRDTGELFF. This sequence joins TRBV19 and TRBJ2-2; D remains unclear. The CDR3 contains 14 residues. Germline values: CDR1 LNHDA, CDR2 SQIVND (reference sequence). Deletions cut 10 bases from V and 3 bases from J, with 15 bases between.

In this sample, this clone turned up once. V and J are TRBV10-3 and TRBJ2-3, with 7 bases fitting TRBD2. V lost 4 bases to trimming and J lost 4 bases; unmatched junction nucleotides: 8. This CDR3 has 15 residues. The germline CDR1 and CDR2 sequences are ENHRY and SYGVKD. DNA of the CDR3: TGTGCCATCAGTGGGGGAGCGGGACGGTCAGATACGCAGTATTTT. Protein sequence: CAISGGAGRSDTQYF.

The chain links TRBV19 to TRBJ1-2; TRBD1 matches at 8 bases. Germline CDR1 LNHDA, CDR2 SQIVND (reference sequence). The trim removed 7 bases at V and 1 base at J, leaving 14 bases unmatched. The CDR3 spans 17 residues. The CDR3 here is CASTYASGTGFNYGYTF. In DNA form, the CDR3 reads TGTGCCAGTACCTATGCCAGCGGGACAGGTTTTAACTATGGCTACACCTTC.

The genes are TRBV2 and TRBJ2-5; D is uncertain. The CDR3 totals 15 residues. Germline lookup yields CDR1 SNHLY and CDR2 FYNNEI. V was pared by 3 bases and J by 1 base, with 12 bases between. The CDR3 loop reads CASSDQLSGQETQYF. The CDR3 DNA reads TGTGCCAGCAGTGATCAGCTTTCCGGCCAAGAGACCCAGTACTTC.

A few counts support this clone. J is TRBJ2-7 and V is TRBV15, with 7 nucleotides matching TRBD2. Germline values: CDR1 LNHNV, CDR2 YYDKDF (reference sequence). Germline trimming cut 0 bases from V and 2 bases from J; bases unmatched to any gene: 4. This CDR3 is built from 15 residues. CDR3: CATSRESSGPYEQYF. The CDR3 DNA is TGTGCCACCAGCAGAGAGTCTAGCGGACCCTACGAGCAGTACTTC. The whole variable domain, remainder taken from reference TRBV15 and TRBJ2-7, is DAMVIQNPRYQVTQFGKPVTLSCSQTLNHNVMYWYQQKSSQAPKLLFHYYDKDFNNEADTPDNFQSRRPNTSFCFLDIRSPGLGDTAMYLCATSRESSGPYEQYFGPGTRLTVT.

CDR3 DNA: TGCAGCGTTGAGGGGGACAGACCTTATGGCTACACCTTC. This gives the protein CSVEGDRPYGYTF. V and J are TRBV29-1 and TRBJ1-2; 7 bases line up with TRBD1. The CDR3 covers 13 residues. Germline V CDR1 and CDR2: SQVTM, ANQGSEA. V dropped 3 bases and J dropped 5; count of bases not matched to a gene: 6.

V and J are TRBV13 and TRBJ2-2; a weak D match, TRBD1 (6 bases). The V and J ends lost 4 bases and 6 bases respectively, with 24 bases between them. The CDR3 is made up of 18 amino acids. Germline values: CDR1 PRHDT, CDR2 FYEKMQ (reference sequence). The CDR3 here is CASSSPHRQDGKAGELFF. The CDR3 DNA follows: TGTGCCAGCAGCTCCCCCCATAGACAGGACGGGAAGGCCGGGGAGCTGTTTTTT.

The V call is TRBV19, the J call TRBJ2-3, with 8 bases identical to TRBD1. CDR3 length: 16 amino acids. Trimming at V came to 5 bases and at J to 0 bases, leaving 7 bases not matched to a gene. Germline V gene lookup returns CDR1 LNHDA and CDR2 SQIVND (reference sequence). Here the CDR3 reads CASSPRTGISTDTQYF. CDR3 DNA sequence: TGTGCCAGTAGTCCTCGGACAGGGATTAGCACAGATACGCAGTATTTT.

The chain recombines TRBV28 with TRBJ2-5; D remains unclear. This CDR3 contains 12 residues. V shed 2 bases and J shed 3 bases, with 4 bases lying between them. Germline V CDR1 and CDR2: MDHEN, SYDVKM. CDR3 nucleotides: TGTGCCAGCAGTTTACTCGAAGAGACCCAGTACTTC. This gives the protein CASSLLEETQYF.

This clone was seen a single time. Other nucleotide sequences from this sample produce the same CDR3. The genes are TRBV12-3 or TRBV12-4 and TRBJ1-5, with D tentatively TRBD1 (5 bases). Trimming took off 3 bases at V and 4 bases at J, with 7 bases between the two ends. The CDR3 is made up of 13 amino acids. The CDR3 region is CASSFGGNQPQHF. CDR3 bases: TGTGCCAGCAGTTTCGGGGGAAATCAGCCCCAGCATTTT.

The rearrangement joins TRBV7-2 to TRBJ1-3; no clear D gene. Germline loops: CDR1 SGHTA, CDR2 FQGNSA. The CDR3 runs 14 residues. V shed 1 base and J shed 4 bases, with 8 bases lying between them. The CDR3 region is CASSLVVGGNTIYF. The CDR3 DNA follows: TGTGCCAGCAGCTTAGTGGTTGGGGGAAACACCATATATTTT.